These 17 T cell receptor beta chains originate from one sample sequenced in a study of T cells in Graves' hyperthyroidism and ophthalmopathy. It was RNA transcripts that yielded the amplified TCR beta CDR3 regions. First-round RT-PCR with HTBI primers amplified the TCR CDR3 region. TCRdb called the multiplex PCR reads again in MiXCR, with one record for every CDR3 protein. This table has under 350,000 distinct CDR3 sequences, about 18% appearing once. The sample was blood. These receptors came from a woman in her forties or fifties with Graves' hyperthyroidism.

This clonotype was observed at least ten times. The rearrangement links TRBV5-1 to TRBJ1-5; 9 bases map to TRBD1. Losses at the gene ends were 4 bases for V and 4 bases for J; bases not matched to a gene: 9. The CDR3 is made up of 16 amino acids. The germline V gene has CDR1 SGHRS and CDR2 YFSETQ. The CDR3 loop reads CASSPDGTGFNQPQHF. CDR3 bases: TGCGCCAGCAGCCCGGACGGGACAGGGTTTAATCAGCCCCAGCATTTT.

The genes are TRBV2 and TRBJ1-4, with D unclear. The CDR3 sequence is 14 residues long. Germline V gene lookup returns CDR1 SNHLY and CDR2 FYNNEI. With 4 bases removed from V and 5 bases from J, the gap between germline ends came to 11 bases. CDR3 DNA sequence: TGTGCCAGCAGTGCTGGCAGAGAGAATGAAAAACTGTTTTTT. Amino acid sequence: CASSAGRENEKLFF.

This clonotype was picked up a small number of times. The chain carries TRBV5-1 and TRBJ2-1; 8 nucleotides agree with TRBD2. This CDR3 is built from 18 residues. The germline V gene encodes CDR1 SGHRS and CDR2 YFSETQ. V was pared by 2 bases and J by 4 bases, with 14 bases of the junction left unmatched. Here the CDR3 DNA reads TGCGCCAGCAGCTTCACCCCGATAGCGGGAATGGGATACAATGAGCAGTTCTTC. Encoded protein: CASSFTPIAGMGYNEQFF. Full variable domain (remainder filled in from reference TRBV5-1 and TRBJ2-1): KAGVTQTPRYLIKTRGQQVTLSCSPISGHRSVSWYQQTPGQGLQFLFEYFSETQRNKGNFPGRFSGRQFSNSRSEMNVSTLELGDSALYLCASSFTPIAGMGYNEQFFGPGTRLTVL.

This rearrangement joins TRBV5-1 to TRBJ2-2, with a weak D call TRBD2 (6 bases). The CDR3 length is 16 residues. V dropped 4 bases and J dropped 6 bases, with 19 bases sitting between them. Germline CDR1 and CDR2: SGHRS and YFSETQ. The CDR3 bases are TGCGCCAGCAGCCCCCCCGGGAGTTTTAGCTCCGGGGAGCTGTTTTTT. It yields the protein CASSPPGSFSSGELFF.

Ten or more counts support this clonotype. This chain uses TRBV6-1 with TRBJ2-5; TRBD1 matches at 7 bases. The V gene's germline CDR1 is MNHNS and CDR2 SASEGT. V lost 6 bases to trimming and J lost 5 bases; unmatched junction nucleotides: 9. The CDR3 has 14 residues. CDR3 bases: TGTGCCAGCAGCATACTGACAGGGCGGGAGACCCAGTACTTC. It translates to CASSILTGRETQYF.

This clonotype was recorded at least ten times. The chain employs TRBV2 and TRBJ2-7; the match to TRBD2 covers 9 bases. V gave up 6 bases and J gave up 3 bases; unmatched junction bases: 3. Germline V gene data show CDR1 as SNHLY and CDR2 as FYNNEI. The CDR3 covers 13 residues. CDR3 bases: TGTGCCAGCAGGATAGCGGGAGTCTACGAGCAGTACTTC. It yields the protein CASRIAGVYEQYF.

This clonotype turned up a few times. This chain links TRBV28 with TRBJ2-1, with 9 bases fitting TRBD1. CDR1 MDHEN and CDR2 SYDVKM come from the germline V gene. The V and J ends lost 4 bases and 4 bases, in that order; junction bases with no gene match: 2. The CDR3 is 14 amino acids. CDR3 DNA sequence: TGTGCCAGCAGTTCGGGACAGGGATACAATGAGCAGTTCTTC. This encodes CASSSGQGYNEQFF.

Ten or more counts support this clonotype. The chain employs TRBV5-1 and TRBJ1-1; 7 nucleotides line up with TRBD1. V shed 4 bases, J shed 0 bases, and the junction held 9 bases outside the gene matches. The CDR3 consists of 16 residues. CDR1 is SGHRS, CDR2 YFSETQ, per germline. DNA of the CDR3: TGCGCCAGCAGCCCGCGACAGGGCCTCATGAACACTGAAGCTTTCTTT. Its protein product is CASSPRQGLMNTEAFF.

The table lists this clonotype with many counts. This chain uses TRBV3-1 with TRBJ2-1; 8 bases map to TRBD1. The germline CDR1 and CDR2 sequences are LGHDT and YNNKEL (reference sequence). CDR3 length: 12 amino acids. V gave up 5 bases and J gave up 9 bases; unmatched junction bases: 3. The CDR3 spells CASSYTGGEQFF. The DNA of the CDR3 is TGTGCCAGCAGCTACACAGGGGGTGAGCAGTTCTTC.

Comment on this clonotype: A single base separates this from a much larger clone, so it may be a read error. The gene calls are TRBV12-3 or TRBV12-4 and TRBJ1-5, with TRBD1 as a possible D gene (6 bases). This CDR3 is 13 amino acids long. CDR3 residues: CASSAQGNQPPHF. DNA of the CDR3: TGTGCCAGCAGTGCACAGGGTAACCAGCCCCCGCATTTT.

With respect to this clonotype: This may be a read error, as it is one base from a much larger clone. The V call is TRBV3-1, the J call TRBJ2-1; D is undetermined. This CDR3 is built from 13 residues. Looked up from germline, CDR1 is LGHDT and CDR2 is YNNKEL (reference sequence). V shed 0 bases and J shed 10 bases, with 10 bases lying between them. CDR3 residues: CASSQDGVGEQFF. For the CDR3, the DNA is TGTGCCAGCAGCCAAGACGGCGTCGGGGAGCAGTTCTTC.

The chain uses TRBV12-3 or TRBV12-4 and TRBJ1-2; TRBD1 is a possible D gene (5 bases). This CDR3 is 12 amino acids long. The ends were cut back, 0 bases at V and 10 bases at J, with 9 bases in the middle. CDR3 sequence: CASSLAGRVYTF. In DNA form, the CDR3 reads TGTGCCAGCAGTTTAGCGGGCAGGGTCTACACCTTC.

The rearrangement joins TRBV27 to TRBJ2-1; 14 nucleotides align to TRBD2. Germline assignment: CDR1 MNHEY and CDR2 SMNVEV (reference sequence). The trim removed 1 base at V and 8 bases at J, leaving 4 bases unmatched. CDR3 length: 16 residues. For the CDR3, the DNA is TGTGCCAGCAGTTTATTGGGACTAGCGGGGGTGTATGAGCAGTTCTTC. Residues: CASSLLGLAGVYEQFF.

The chain recombines TRBV5-1 with TRBJ2-7, with TRBD1 matching 10 bases. Unmatched junction bases numbered 7, after V lost 2 bases and J lost 2 bases. The CDR3 length is 16 residues. From germline, CDR1 is SGHRS and CDR2 YFSETQ. The CDR3 spells CASSLAPGTGAYEQYF. CDR3 nucleotide sequence: TGCGCCAGCAGCTTAGCCCCCGGGACAGGGGCCTACGAGCAGTACTTC.

Many counts were recorded for this clonotype. This chain connects TRBV3-1 to TRBJ1-1; TRBD1 agrees at 7 bases. The germline gives CDR1 LGHDT, CDR2 YNNKEL (reference sequence). With V trimmed by 2 bases and J by 8 bases, 5 bases remained unmatched. CDR3 length: 13 residues. DNA of the CDR3: TGTGCCAGCAGCCAAATAGGGGACAGCGAAGCTTTCTTT. Translating it yields CASSQIGDSEAFF.

This clonotype was seen many times. The V and J genes are TRBV4-1 and TRBJ1-1; unclear D gene. The germline V and J ends were trimmed by 1 base and 5 bases, with 8 bases remaining between them. Germline loops: CDR1 MGHRA, CDR2 YSYEKL. This CDR3 spans 13 amino acids. The CDR3 protein is CASSQVMGTEAFF. The CDR3 nucleotides are TGCGCCAGCAGCCAAGTCATGGGGACTGAAGCTTTCTTT.

This clonotype has ten or more counts. The chain is built from TRBV7-3 and TRBJ2-7; 8 nucleotides agree with TRBD2. V was pared by 1 base and J by 3 bases, with 11 bases of the junction left unmatched. The CDR3 is made up of 17 amino acids. CDR1 is SGHTA, CDR2 FQGTGA, per germline. CDR3 nucleotide sequence: TGTGCCAGCAGCTTAAGGGTCACTCACAGCGGGGGCTACGAGCAGTACGTC. This gives the protein CASSLRVTHSGGYEQYV.